These 32 T cell receptor beta chains share one sample of origin, sequenced in a study of cytomegalovirus exposure and HLA in healthy donors. The primer mix had 60 Vbeta and 13 Jbeta primers. Some clones are missing from TCRdb's copy, which holds only in-frame ones; the method was immunoSEQ multiplex PCR. The profile shows over 100,000 clones, roughly 82% of them singletons. Sequenced material: PBMCs. These receptors all stem from a man aged 40-49 years in good health and CMV-seropositive.

This sequence joins TRBV6-4 and TRBJ2-2, with 7 bases that match TRBD2. CDR3 length equals 14 residues. Germline assignment: CDR1 MRHNA and CDR2 SNTAGT. J was trimmed by 1 base and V by 8 bases; bases with no gene match: 4. The CDR3 sequence is CASSAGMNTGELFF. In DNA, the CDR3 is TGTGCCAGCTCAGCGGGGATGAACACCGGGGAGCTGTTTTTT.

This clone was seen a handful of times. CDR3 loop: CASSLGPTDYEQYF. The CDR3 nucleotides are TGTGCCAGCAGCTTAGGCCCGACAGATTACGAGCAGTACTTC. This chain connects TRBV11-2 to TRBJ2-7, with a possible D match to TRBD1 (5 bases). CDR3 length: 14 residues. Germline V lookup: CDR1 SGHAT, CDR2 FQNNGV. With 1 base removed from V and 4 bases from J, the gap between germline ends came to 11 bases. The full variable domain, with the rest looked up from reference TRBV11-2 and TRBJ2-7, is EAGVAQSPRYKIIEKRQSVAFWCNPISGHATLYWYQQILGQGPKLLIQFQNNGVVDDSQLPKDRFSAERLKGVDSTLKIQPAKLEDSAVYLCASSLGPTDYEQYFGPGTRLTVT.

A few counts support this clone. The CDR3 DNA reads as TGTGCCAGCAGCCCGACAGTGACAGGGGCGAATTCACCCCTCCACTTT. Its translation: CASSPTVTGANSPLHF. The chain employs TRBV7-6 and TRBJ1-6, with 8 bases fitting TRBD1. The germline CDR1 and CDR2 sequences are SGHVS and FNYEAQ. Unmatched junction bases numbered 10, after V lost 5 bases and J lost 7 bases. The CDR3 is made up of 16 amino acids.

In its sample, this clone was seen once. CDR3 bases: TGTGCCAGCAGCCTGGGCCTTTTTGGAAGCTCCTACGAGCAGTACTTC. Residues: CASSLGLFGSSYEQYF. V is TRBV9 and J is TRBJ2-7; D gene unclear. The CDR3 extends over 16 amino acids. CDR1 and CDR2 (germline): SGDLS, YYNGEE. The V end lost 4 bases, the J end lost 0 bases, and 17 bases lay between the germline ends.

The chain links TRBV6-5 to TRBJ2-5; D remains ambiguous. The CDR3 spans 12 residues. V was cut by 8 bases and J by 9 bases, with 16 bases left in between. Germline V gene data show CDR1 as MNHEY and CDR2 as SVGAGI. CDR3 bases: TGTGCCAGCGGCCAAAGACACGTGGCCCAGTACTTC. It specifies CASGQRHVAQYF.

Regarding this clone: Mismatch with germline at one junction end may stem from a read error. J is TRBJ2-6 and V is TRBV27; 7 bases fit TRBD2. There are 14 residues in the CDR3. Germline V gene data show CDR1 as MNHEY and CDR2 as SMNVEV (reference sequence). CDR3 DNA: TGTGCCACCACGGGGGGAGCTGGGGCCAACGGCCTGACTTTC. This sequence encodes CATTGGAGANGLTF. Full variable domain (remainder filled in from reference TRBV27 and TRBJ2-6): EAQVTQNPRYLITVTGKKLTVTCSQNMNHEYMSWYRQDPGLGLRQIYYSMNVEVTDKGDVPEGYKVSRKEKRNFPLILESPSPNQTSLYFCATTGGAGANGLTFGAGSRLTVL.

The rearrangement uses TRBV6-4 and TRBJ2-2; 7 nucleotides line up with TRBD1. CDR3 size: 14 residues. The J segment lost 5 bases and the V segment lost 6 bases, leaving 6 bases of the junction unmatched. Germline V gene sequence: CDR1 MRHNA, CDR2 SNTAGT. The CDR3 region is CASRKGARTGELFF. In DNA, the CDR3 is TGTGCCAGCAGAAAGGGGGCTCGTACCGGGGAGCTGTTTTTT.

In this sample, this clone turned up once. V is TRBV5-1 and J is TRBJ2-1; weak D call: TRBD1 (6 bases). From germline, CDR1 is SGHRS and CDR2 YFSETQ. This CDR3 has 15 residues. The V gene lost 3 bases and the J gene lost 6 bases, with 16 bases spanning the gap. The CDR3 loop is CASSSRDTKTNEQFF. Written as DNA, the CDR3 is TGCGCCAGCAGCTCCCGGGACACAAAAACCAATGAGCAGTTCTTC.

This chain joins TRBV18 and TRBJ1-2; D uncertain. Trimming took off 2 bases at V and 5 bases at J, with 9 bases between the two ends. Germline values: CDR1 KGHSH, CDR2 LQKENI. This CDR3 has 13 amino acids. Here the CDR3 reads CASSPNLGYGYTF. The CDR3 DNA reads as TGTGCCAGCTCACCAAACCTAGGATATGGCTACACCTTC.

The CDR3 loop is CASSLVAGPKNIQYF. CDR3 sequence (DNA): TGTGCCAGCAGCTTAGTTGCAGGGCCCAAAAACATTCAGTACTTC. This chain connects TRBV7-9 to TRBJ2-4, with D tentatively TRBD1 (5 bases). The CDR3 has 15 residues. Trimming removed 1 base at V and 2 bases at J, with 9 bases between. Germline loops: CDR1 SEHNR, CDR2 FQNEAQ (reference sequence).

The chain is built from TRBV7-2 and TRBJ1-2; no definite D call. The V and J ends lost 2 bases and 2 bases respectively, with 18 bases between them. The CDR3 is 17 amino acids. Germline lookup yields CDR1 SGHTA and CDR2 FQGNSA. The CDR3 spells CASSLQDSLYGNYGYTF. CDR3 DNA sequence: TGTGCCAGCAGCTTACAGGACTCCCTATATGGGAACTATGGCTACACCTTC.

The chain links TRBV28 to TRBJ2-1, with a tentative D call TRBD2 (6 bases). The CDR3 has 15 amino acids. Germline-derived CDR1 and CDR2 are MDHEN and SYDVKM. With 3 bases removed from V and 3 bases from J, the gap between germline ends came to 12 bases. CDR3 coding DNA: TGTGCCAGCAGTTTCTCCAGGAGGGACTACAATGAGCAGTTCTTC. It is translated as CASSFSRRDYNEQFF.

The chain couples TRBV7-2 to TRBJ2-2, with TRBD1 identical over 7 bases. The CDR3 length is 12 residues. CDR1 and CDR2 (germline): SGHTA, FQGNSA. The ends lost 7 bases at V and 9 bases at J; junction bases unmatched: 5. The CDR3 DNA reads as TGTGCCAGCACAGGGGGTTTCAGGGAGCTGTTTTTT. Translated: CASTGGFRELFF.

CDR3 residues: CASSVARSGVENTGELFF. The CDR3 DNA is TGTGCCAGCAGCGTAGCCCGATCGGGGGTGGAGAACACCGGGGAGCTGTTTTTT. V is TRBV9 and J is TRBJ2-2; the D gene is possibly TRBD2 (6 bases). Deletions cut 0 bases from V and 1 base from J, with 16 bases between. Germline lookup yields CDR1 SGDLS and CDR2 YYNGEE. CDR3 length: 18 residues.

The chain combines TRBV5-1 with TRBJ1-6; D remains unclear. Germline CDR1 and CDR2: SGHRS and YFSETQ. Deletions cut 0 bases from V and 10 bases from J, with 14 bases between. This CDR3 is 15 amino acids long. The CDR3 DNA reads TGCGCCAGCAGCTTGGGGTCGCCATCCCGGTCACCCCTCCACTTT. Protein product: CASSLGSPSRSPLHF.

The chain is built from TRBV5-6 and TRBJ2-5; 9 bases agree with TRBD1. The J call may not be correct, given that the DNA end is closer to TRBJ2-7. The length of the CDR3 is 15 residues. CDR1 is SGHDT, CDR2 YYEEEE, per germline. This CDR3 reads CASSSGQGSFYEQYF. In DNA form, the CDR3 reads TGTGCCAGCAGCTCTGGACAGGGGAGTTTCTACGAGCAGTACTTC.

The rearrangement links TRBV19 to TRBJ2-3, with 8 nucleotides matching TRBD1. The CDR3 contains 16 residues. Losses at the gene ends were 7 bases for V and 4 bases for J; bases not matched to a gene: 13. Germline-derived CDR1 and CDR2 are LNHDA and SQIVND (reference sequence). This CDR3 is CASNSRTGSESDTQYF. Here the CDR3 DNA reads TGTGCCAGTAATTCTAGGACAGGGAGTGAATCAGATACGCAGTATTTT.

This clone appeared a few times. The rearrangement links TRBV7-9 to TRBJ2-6; maybe TRBD1 (5 bases). Trimming shortened V by 6 bases and J by 0 bases, and 15 bases separated the two germline ends. Germline-derived CDR1 and CDR2 are SEHNR and FQNEAQ (reference sequence). CDR3 size: 17 residues. The CDR3 here is CASSSDRPYSGANVLTF. CDR3 coding DNA: TGTGCCAGCAGTTCCGACAGACCGTACTCTGGGGCCAACGTCCTGACTTTC. Full variable domain (rest looked up from reference TRBV7-9 and TRBJ2-6): DTGVSQNPRHKITKRGQNVTFRCDPISEHNRLYWYRQTLGQGPEFLTYFQNEAQLEKSRLLSDRFSAERPKGSFSTLEIQRTEQGDSAMYLCASSSDRPYSGANVLTFGAGSRLTVL.

The chain joins TRBV6-5 to TRBJ1-6; D not resolved. Germline-derived CDR1 and CDR2 are MNHEY and SVGAGI. Trimming removed 6 bases at V and 7 bases at J, with 13 bases between. This CDR3 comprises 14 residues. CDR3 loop: CASSEGRRNSPLHF. Written as DNA, the CDR3 is TGTGCCAGCAGCGAGGGTAGGAGGAATTCACCCCTCCACTTT.

The J gene is TRBJ2-7, the V gene TRBV7-2; maybe TRBD2 (6 bases). Trimming cost V 5 bases and J 3 bases, with 11 bases left between them. Germline loops: CDR1 SGHTA, CDR2 FQGNSA. The CDR3 has 13 residues. The CDR3 sequence: CASSTTGSYEQYF. The CDR3 nucleotides are TGTGCCAGCAGCACGACCGGGAGCTACGAGCAGTACTTC.

V usage is TRBV7-9 and J usage is TRBJ2-3; possibly TRBD2 for D (6 bases). The CDR3 consists of 15 residues. The V gene's germline CDR1 is SEHNR and CDR2 FQNEAQ (reference sequence). The V gene lost 3 bases and the J gene lost 3 bases, with 13 bases spanning the gap. CDR3 in DNA: TGTGCCAGCAGCTTCGGGACCGCGGGGACAGATACGCAGTATTTT. Translated, it gives CASSFGTAGTDTQYF.

This sequence joins TRBV14 and TRBJ1-1; 7 nucleotides agree with TRBD1. The ends lost 4 bases at V and 1 base at J; junction bases unmatched: 0. Germline V gene sequence: CDR1 SGHDN, CDR2 FVKESK. The CDR3 runs to 13 residues. The CDR3 loop is CASSRQGNTEAFF. CDR3 DNA sequence: TGTGCCAGCAGCCGACAGGGGAACACTGAAGCTTTCTTT. Full variable domain (outside the CDR3, taken from reference TRBV14 and TRBJ1-1): EAGVTQFPSHSVIEKGQTVTLRCDPISGHDNLYWYRRVMGKEIKFLLHFVKESKQDESGMPNNRFLAERTGGTYSTLKVQPAELEDSGVYFCASSRQGNTEAFFGQGTRLTVV.

The chain is built from TRBV5-1 and TRBJ1-1; the D gene is possibly TRBD1 (6 bases). This CDR3 contains 14 residues. Germline-derived CDR1 and CDR2 are SGHRS and YFSETQ. With 6 bases removed from V and 3 bases from J, the gap between germline ends came to 15 bases. DNA for the CDR3: TGCGCCAGCAAACAGGGTATAGTGGACACTGAAGCTTTCTTT. This translates into CASKQGIVDTEAFF.

This sequence joins TRBV2 and TRBJ2-7, with D possibly TRBD1 on 7 matching bases. The length of the CDR3 is 13 residues. V lost 4 bases and J 7 bases, leaving 14 bases between the germline ends. Per germline, CDR1 SNHLY and CDR2 FYNNEI. CDR3 in amino acids: CASSASQGGEQYF. The CDR3 bases are TGTGCCAGCAGTGCGTCCCAGGGGGGTGAGCAGTACTTC.

The chain carries TRBV18 and TRBJ2-1; 10 bases fit TRBD2. The CDR3 length is 13 residues. The junction had 6 bases not matched to a gene; V was cut back by 0 bases and J by 16 bases. Germline V CDR1 and CDR2: KGHSH, LQKENI. CDR3 in amino acids: CASSPPSGGSGFF. Here the CDR3 DNA reads TGTGCCAGCTCACCACCTAGCGGGGGGTCGGGATTCTTC.

The genes are TRBV5-1 and TRBJ1-3; D uncertain. Germline V CDR1 and CDR2: SGHRS, YFSETQ. The CDR3 contains 15 residues. With 0 bases removed from V and 6 bases from J, the gap between germline ends came to 13 bases. CDR3 region: CASSLGGPPQNTIYF. The CDR3 nucleotides are TGCGCCAGCAGCTTGGGCGGGCCCCCACAAAACACCATATATTTT. Together with reference TRBV5-1 and TRBJ1-3, the CDR3 gives the full variable domain: KAGVTQTPRYLIKTRGQQVTLSCSPISGHRSVSWYQQTPGQGLQFLFEYFSETQRNKGNFPGRFSGRQFSNSRSEMNVSTLELGDSALYLCASSLGGPPQNTIYFGEGSWLTVV.

The chain employs TRBV9 and TRBJ1-2; 9 bases fit TRBD1. CDR1 is SGDLS, CDR2 YYNGEE, per germline. V gave up 3 bases and J gave up 0 bases; unmatched junction bases: 3. This CDR3 comprises 15 residues. This CDR3 reads CASSAGTGSNYGYTF. In nucleotides, the CDR3 is TGTGCCAGCAGCGCCGGGACAGGGTCTAACTATGGCTACACCTTC.

J is TRBJ2-3 and V is TRBV5-1; 8 bases match TRBD1. Trimming took 4 bases from V and 2 from J; bases not matched to a gene: 6. Looked up from germline, CDR1 is SGHRS and CDR2 is YFSETQ. The CDR3 is made up of 15 amino acids. The DNA of the CDR3 is TGCGCCAGCAGCGTGGACAGGGCACCCACAGATACGCAGTATTTT. Encoded protein: CASSVDRAPTDTQYF.

As regards this clone: The junction and the germline gene differ at one end; a read error may be behind it. The chain couples TRBV7-9 to TRBJ1-3, with TRBD1 matching over 9 bases. Per germline, CDR1 SEHNR and CDR2 FQNEAQ (reference sequence). The CDR3 runs 17 residues. The CDR3 protein is CASSTRTGDSPGNTTYF. In DNA form, the CDR3 reads TGTGCCAGCAGCACTAGGACAGGGGATAGCCCTGGAAACACCACATATTTT.

This rearrangement joins TRBV10-3 to TRBJ2-5, with D possibly matching TRBD1 (6 bases). The ends were cut back, 0 bases at V and 4 bases at J, with 15 bases in the middle. The CDR3 length is 16 residues. The germline CDR1 and CDR2 sequences are ENHRY and SYGVKD. The CDR3 sequence is CAISESLWDTGETQYF. The CDR3 DNA is TGTGCCATCAGTGAGTCTCTTTGGGACACGGGAGAGACCCAGTACTTC.

J is TRBJ1-6 and V is TRBV5-1; 8 bases line up with TRBD1. The CDR3 runs 14 residues. From germline, CDR1 is SGHRS and CDR2 YFSETQ. Trimming cost V 4 bases and J 10 bases; bases outside gene matches: 7. CDR3 in amino acids: CASSGDRIESPLHF. The CDR3 DNA sequence: TGCGCCAGCAGCGGGGACAGGATCGAGTCACCCCTCCACTTT. Using reference TRBV5-1 and TRBJ1-6 for the parts outside the CDR3, the full variable domain is KAGVTQTPRYLIKTRGQQVTLSCSPISGHRSVSWYQQTPGQGLQFLFEYFSETQRNKGNFPGRFSGRQFSNSRSEMNVSTLELGDSALYLCASSGDRIESPLHFGNGTRLTVT.

The chain carries TRBV28 and TRBJ1-6, with D perhaps matching TRBD1 (5 bases). The CDR3 has 12 residues. Trimming cost V 8 bases and J 9 bases, with 11 bases left between them. Germline lookup yields CDR1 MDHEN and CDR2 SYDVKM. The CDR3 reads CASDTQGSPLHF. CDR3 bases: TGTGCCAGCGACACGCAGGGTTCACCCCTCCACTTT.